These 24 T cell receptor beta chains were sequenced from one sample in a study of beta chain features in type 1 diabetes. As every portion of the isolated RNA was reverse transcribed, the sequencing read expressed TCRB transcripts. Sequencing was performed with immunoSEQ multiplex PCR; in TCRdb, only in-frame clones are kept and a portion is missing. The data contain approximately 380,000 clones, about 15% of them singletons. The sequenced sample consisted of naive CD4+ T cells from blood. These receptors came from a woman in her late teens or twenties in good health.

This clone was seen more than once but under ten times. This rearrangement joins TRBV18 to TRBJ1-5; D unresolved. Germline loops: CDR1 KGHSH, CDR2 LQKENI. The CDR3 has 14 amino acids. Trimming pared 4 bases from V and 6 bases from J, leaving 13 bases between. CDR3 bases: TGTGCCAGCTCACTGAGACAAGTCGGTCAGCCCCAGCATTTT. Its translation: CASSLRQVGQPQHF.

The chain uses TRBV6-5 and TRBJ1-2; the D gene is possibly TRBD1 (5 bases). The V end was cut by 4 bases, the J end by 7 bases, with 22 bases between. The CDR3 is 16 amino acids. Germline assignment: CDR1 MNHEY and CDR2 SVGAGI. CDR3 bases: TGTGCCAGCAGTTTCCTACCACTATACAGGAGCCCTGGCTACACCTTC. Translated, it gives CASSFLPLYRSPGYTF.

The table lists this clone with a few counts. The CDR3 region has the DNA TGTGCCTGGAATATGGGGGCGGCCCGTGAAAAACTGTTTTTT. This translates into CAWNMGAAREKLFF. J is TRBJ1-4 and V is TRBV30, with D perhaps TRBD1 (6 bases). This CDR3 is built from 14 residues. The V end lost 4 bases, the J end lost 7 bases, and 16 bases lay between the germline ends. Germline V gene sequence: CDR1 GTSNPN, CDR2 SVGIG (reference sequence).

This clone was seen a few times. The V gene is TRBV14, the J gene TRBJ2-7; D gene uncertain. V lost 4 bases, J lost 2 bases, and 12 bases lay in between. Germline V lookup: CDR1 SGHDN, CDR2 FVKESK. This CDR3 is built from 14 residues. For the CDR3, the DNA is TGTGCCAGCAGCCCGCCTGGGCCTCCCTACGAGCAGTACTTC. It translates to CASSPPGPPYEQYF.

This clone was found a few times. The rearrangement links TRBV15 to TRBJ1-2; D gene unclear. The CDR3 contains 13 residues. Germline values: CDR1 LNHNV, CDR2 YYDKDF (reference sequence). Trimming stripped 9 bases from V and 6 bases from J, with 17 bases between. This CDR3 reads CATAYAGRDGYTF. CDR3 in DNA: TGTGCCACTGCATATGCGGGTCGCGATGGCTACACCTTC. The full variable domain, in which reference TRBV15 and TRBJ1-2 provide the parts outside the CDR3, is DAMVIQNPRYQVTQFGKPVTLSCSQTLNHNVMYWYQQKSSQAPKLLFHYYDKDFNNEADTPDNFQSRRPNTSFCFLDIRSPGLGDTAMYLCATAYAGRDGYTFGSGTRLTVV.

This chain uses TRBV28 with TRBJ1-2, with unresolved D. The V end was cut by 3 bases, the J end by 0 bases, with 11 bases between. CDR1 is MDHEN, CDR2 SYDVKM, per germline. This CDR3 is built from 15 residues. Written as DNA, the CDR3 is TGTGCCAGCAGTTTCTTGCAGACTACTAACTATGGCTACACCTTC. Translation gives CASSFLQTTNYGYTF.

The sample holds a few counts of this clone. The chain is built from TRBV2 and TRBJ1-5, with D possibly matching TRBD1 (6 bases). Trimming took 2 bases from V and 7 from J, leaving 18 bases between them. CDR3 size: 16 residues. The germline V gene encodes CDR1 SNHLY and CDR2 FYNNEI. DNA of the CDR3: TGTGCCAGCAGTGAATCCGGGGGGCGAAAGAGACAGCCCCAGCATTTT. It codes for CASSESGGRKRQPQHF.

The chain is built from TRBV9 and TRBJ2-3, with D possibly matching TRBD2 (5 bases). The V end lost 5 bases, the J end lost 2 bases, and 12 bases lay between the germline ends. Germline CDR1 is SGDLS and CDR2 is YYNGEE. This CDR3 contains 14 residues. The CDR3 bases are TGTGCCAGCAGACCGGGGAAGATCACAGATACGCAGTATTTT. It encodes CASRPGKITDTQYF.

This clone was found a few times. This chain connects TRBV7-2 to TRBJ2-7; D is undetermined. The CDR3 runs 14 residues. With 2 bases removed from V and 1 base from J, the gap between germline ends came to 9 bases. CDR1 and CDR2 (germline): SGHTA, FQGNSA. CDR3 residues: CASSLRSMSYEQYF. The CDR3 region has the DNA TGTGCCAGCAGCTTACGGAGTATGTCCTACGAGCAGTACTTC.

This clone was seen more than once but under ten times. The CDR3 region is CASSWGQPDTQYF. The CDR3 region has the DNA TGTGCCAGCAGCTGGGGACAGCCAGATACGCAGTATTTT. The chain uses TRBV7-9 and TRBJ2-3; 7 bases are shared with TRBD1. This CDR3 spans 13 amino acids. Germline CDR1 SEHNR, CDR2 FQNEAQ (reference sequence). Unmatched junction bases numbered 2, after V lost 4 bases and J lost 4 bases.

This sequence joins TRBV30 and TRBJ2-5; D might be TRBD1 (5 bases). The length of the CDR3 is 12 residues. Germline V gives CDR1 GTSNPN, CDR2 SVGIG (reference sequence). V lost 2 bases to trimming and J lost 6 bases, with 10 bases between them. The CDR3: CAWSKGPKTQYF. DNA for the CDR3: TGTGCCTGGAGTAAGGGGCCGAAGACCCAGTACTTC.

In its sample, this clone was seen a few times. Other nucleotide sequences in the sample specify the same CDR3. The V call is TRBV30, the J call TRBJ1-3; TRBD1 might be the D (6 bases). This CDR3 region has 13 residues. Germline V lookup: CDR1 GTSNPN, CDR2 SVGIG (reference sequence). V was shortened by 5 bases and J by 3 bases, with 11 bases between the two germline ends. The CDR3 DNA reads TGTGCCTGGGGCAGGGGATATGGAAACACCATATATTTT. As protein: CAWGRGYGNTIYF.

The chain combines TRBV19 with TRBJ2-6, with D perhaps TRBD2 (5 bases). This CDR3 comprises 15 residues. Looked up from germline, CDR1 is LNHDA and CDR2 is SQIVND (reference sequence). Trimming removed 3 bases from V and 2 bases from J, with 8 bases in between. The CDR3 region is CASSISTTGANVLTF. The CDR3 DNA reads TGTGCCAGTAGTATTTCGACTACTGGGGCCAACGTCCTGACTTTC.

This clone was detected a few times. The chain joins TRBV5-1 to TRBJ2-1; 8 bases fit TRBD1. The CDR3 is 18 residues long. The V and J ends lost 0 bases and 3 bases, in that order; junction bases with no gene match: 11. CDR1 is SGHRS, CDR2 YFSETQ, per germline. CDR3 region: CASSLGQGTRKNYNEQFF. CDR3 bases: TGCGCCAGCAGCTTGGGACAGGGGACCCGTAAAAACTACAATGAGCAGTTCTTC.

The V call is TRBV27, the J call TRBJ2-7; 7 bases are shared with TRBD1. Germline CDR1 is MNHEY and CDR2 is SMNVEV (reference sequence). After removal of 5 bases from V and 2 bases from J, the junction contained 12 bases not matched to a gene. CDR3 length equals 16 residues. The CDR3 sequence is CASSGVFGTVTYEQYF. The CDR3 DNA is TGTGCCAGCAGTGGAGTTTTCGGGACAGTAACCTACGAGCAGTACTTC.

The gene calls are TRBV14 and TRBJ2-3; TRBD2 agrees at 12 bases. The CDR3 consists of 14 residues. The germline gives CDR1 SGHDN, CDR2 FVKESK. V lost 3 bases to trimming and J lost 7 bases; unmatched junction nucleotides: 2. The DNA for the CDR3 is TGTGCCAGCAGCCAGGGACTAGCGGGTTATACGCAGTATTTT. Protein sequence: CASSQGLAGYTQYF.

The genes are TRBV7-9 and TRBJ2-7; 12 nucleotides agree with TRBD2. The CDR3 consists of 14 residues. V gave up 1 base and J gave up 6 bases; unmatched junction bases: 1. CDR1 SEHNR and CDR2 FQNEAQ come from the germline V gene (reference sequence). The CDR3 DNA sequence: TGTGCCAGCAGCTTAGAACTAGCGGGAGGCGAGCAGTACTTC. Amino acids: CASSLELAGGEQYF. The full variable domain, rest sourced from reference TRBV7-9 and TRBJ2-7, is DTGVSQNPRHKITKRGQNVTFRCDPISEHNRLYWYRQTLGQGPEFLTYFQNEAQLEKSRLLSDRFSAERPKGSFSTLEIQRTEQGDSAMYLCASSLELAGGEQYFGPGTRLTVT.

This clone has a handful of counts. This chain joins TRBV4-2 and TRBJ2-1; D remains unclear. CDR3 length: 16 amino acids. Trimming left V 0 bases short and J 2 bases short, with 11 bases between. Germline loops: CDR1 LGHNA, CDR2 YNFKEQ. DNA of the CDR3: TGTGCCAGCAGCCAAGAGGCGACTCCTGCCTACAATGAGCAGTTCTTC. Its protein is CASSQEATPAYNEQFF.

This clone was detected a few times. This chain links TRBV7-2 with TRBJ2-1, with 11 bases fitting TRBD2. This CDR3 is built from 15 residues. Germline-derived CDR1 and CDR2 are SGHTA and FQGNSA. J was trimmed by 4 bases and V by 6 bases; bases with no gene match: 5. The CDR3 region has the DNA TGTGCCAGCAGTGAGACTAGCGGGAAATACAATGAGCAGTTCTTC. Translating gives CASSETSGKYNEQFF.

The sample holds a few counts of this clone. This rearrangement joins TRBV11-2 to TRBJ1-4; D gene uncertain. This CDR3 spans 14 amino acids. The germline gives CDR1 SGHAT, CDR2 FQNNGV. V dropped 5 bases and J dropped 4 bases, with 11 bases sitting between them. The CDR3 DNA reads TGTGCCAGCAGCCTTGGGCAGTTTAATGAAAAACTGTTTTTT. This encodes CASSLGQFNEKLFF. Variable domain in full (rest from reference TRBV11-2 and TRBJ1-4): EAGVAQSPRYKIIEKRQSVAFWCNPISGHATLYWYQQILGQGPKLLIQFQNNGVVDDSQLPKDRFSAERLKGVDSTLKIQPAKLEDSAVYLCASSLGQFNEKLFFGSGTQLSVL.

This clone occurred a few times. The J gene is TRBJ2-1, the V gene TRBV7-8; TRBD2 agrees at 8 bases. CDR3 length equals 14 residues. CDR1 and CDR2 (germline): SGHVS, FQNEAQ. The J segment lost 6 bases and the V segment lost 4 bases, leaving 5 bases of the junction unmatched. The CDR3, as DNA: TGTGCCAGCAGCTCCCAGCGGGAGATCAATGAGCAGTTCTTC. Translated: CASSSQREINEQFF.

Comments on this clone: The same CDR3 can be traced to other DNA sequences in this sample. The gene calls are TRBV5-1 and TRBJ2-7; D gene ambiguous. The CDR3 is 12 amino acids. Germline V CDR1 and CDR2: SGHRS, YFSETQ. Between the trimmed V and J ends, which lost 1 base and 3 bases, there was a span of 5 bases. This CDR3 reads CASSLSGYEQYF. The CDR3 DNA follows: TGCGCCAGCAGCTTGTCGGGCTACGAGCAGTACTTC.

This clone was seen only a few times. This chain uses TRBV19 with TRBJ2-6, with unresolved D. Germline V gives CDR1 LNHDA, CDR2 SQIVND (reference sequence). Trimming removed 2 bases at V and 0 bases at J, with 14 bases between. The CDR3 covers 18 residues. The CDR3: CASSILVRQVSGANVLTF. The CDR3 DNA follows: TGTGCCAGTAGTATACTTGTGAGACAAGTCTCTGGGGCCAACGTCCTGACTTTC.

CDR3 protein: CAWSSRTGNGYTF. CDR3 bases: TGTGCCTGGAGTTCGCGGACAGGGAACGGCTACACCTTC. The chain uses TRBV30 and TRBJ1-2, with 8 bases fitting TRBD1. The V gene's germline CDR1 is GTSNPN and CDR2 SVGIG (reference sequence). The CDR3 spans 13 residues. With V trimmed by 2 bases and J by 8 bases, 7 bases remained unmatched.